This T cell receptor (beta chain) was retrieved from a study of shared clonotypes between healthy human individuals. CD45RO-negative cells were positively selected for CCR7, leaving out terminally differentiated effector memory CD45RA+ cells. CDR3 length: 14 amino acids. The germline V and J ends were trimmed by 0 bases and 5 bases, with 11 bases remaining between them. Looked up from germline, CDR1 is MNHEY and CDR2 is SMNVEV (reference sequence). This was a deep-level run. Authors' processing steps: Filtering differed since immunoSEQ provided only junctions, with no quality scores. Produced via immunoSEQ multiplex PCR; TCRdb's table is partial and in-frame only. V and J calls and clone size come straight from that table; D and trimming were deduced from the DNA. The sample lists some 2.1 million clones, roughly 95% occurring once.

Sequencing was performed on naive CD8+ T cells sorted from blood. V and J are TRBV27 and TRBJ2-7, with D unclear. The TCR was taken from a man between 18 and 35 years old in good health. CDR3 in amino acids: CASSLSGGDHEQYF. As DNA, the CDR3 is TGTGCCAGCAGTTTATCGGGTGGTGACCACGAGCAGTACTTC.